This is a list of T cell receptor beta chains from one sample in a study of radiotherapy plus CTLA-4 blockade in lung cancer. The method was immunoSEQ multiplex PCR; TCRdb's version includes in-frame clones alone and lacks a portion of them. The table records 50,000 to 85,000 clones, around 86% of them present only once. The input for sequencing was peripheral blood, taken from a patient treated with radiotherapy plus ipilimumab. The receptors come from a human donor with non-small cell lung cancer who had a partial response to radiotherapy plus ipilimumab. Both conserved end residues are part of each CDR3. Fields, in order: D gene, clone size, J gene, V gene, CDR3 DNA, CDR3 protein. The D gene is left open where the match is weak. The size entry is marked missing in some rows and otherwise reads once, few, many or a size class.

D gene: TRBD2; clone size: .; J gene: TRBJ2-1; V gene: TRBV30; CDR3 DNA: TGTGCCTGGAGTCGGAGACTAGCGGGAGTTAAGCAGTTCTTC; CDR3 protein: CAWSRRLAGVKQFF
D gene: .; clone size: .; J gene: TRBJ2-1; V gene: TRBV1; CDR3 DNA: TGCACCAGCAGCTGGACTAGCGGGAGGACTTACAATGAGCAGTTCTTC; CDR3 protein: CTSSWTSGRTYNEQFF
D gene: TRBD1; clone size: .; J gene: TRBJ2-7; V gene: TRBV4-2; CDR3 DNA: TGTGCCAGCAGCCGGGGGACAGGGAGCAACGAGCAGTACTTC; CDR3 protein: CASSRGTGSNEQYF
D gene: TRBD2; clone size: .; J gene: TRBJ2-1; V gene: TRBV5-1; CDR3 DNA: TGCGCCAGCACCTCAATCGCTAGCGGGAGAGGAAATGAGCAGTTCTTC; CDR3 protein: CASTSIASGRGNEQFF
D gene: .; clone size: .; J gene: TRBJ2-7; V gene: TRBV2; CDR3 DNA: TGTGCCAGCATCCTCACGCCTGACTCACTGGACTCCTACGAGCAGTACTTC; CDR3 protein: CASILTPDSLDSYEQYF
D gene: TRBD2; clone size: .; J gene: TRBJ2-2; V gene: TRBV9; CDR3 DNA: TGTGCCAGCAGCTTTGCGGGACTAGCGGGAGCCACCGGGGAGCTGTTTTTT; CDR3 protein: CASSFAGLAGATGELFF
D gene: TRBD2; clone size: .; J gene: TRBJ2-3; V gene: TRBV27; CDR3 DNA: TGTGCCAGCAGTCCCTTCATAGCGGGAGCTAGCACAGATACGCAGTATTTT; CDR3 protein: CASSPFIAGASTDTQYF
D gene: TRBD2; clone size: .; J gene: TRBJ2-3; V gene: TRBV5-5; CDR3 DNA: TGTGCCAGCAGCTCCGGGACTATCACAGATACGCAGTATTTT; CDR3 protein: CASSSGTITDTQYF
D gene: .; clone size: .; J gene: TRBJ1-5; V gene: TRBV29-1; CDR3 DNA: TGCAGCGTCGTCGACGGGGGTTCTGGGCCCCAGCATTTT; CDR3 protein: CSVVDGGSGPQHF
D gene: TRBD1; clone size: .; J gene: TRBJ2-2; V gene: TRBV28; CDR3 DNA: TGTGCCAGTTGGGATAGGGGGCTTTCCGGGGAGCTGTTTTTT; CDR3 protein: CASWDRGLSGELFF
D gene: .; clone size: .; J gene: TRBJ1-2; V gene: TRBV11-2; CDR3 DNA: TGTGCCAGCAGCTTAATAGCCAGGGTCTTTGCGCGGAGTGGCTACACCTTC; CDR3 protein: CASSLIARVFARSGYTF
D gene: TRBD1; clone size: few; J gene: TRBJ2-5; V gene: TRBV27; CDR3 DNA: TGTGCCAGCAGGACCGGGACAGGGGGCTGGGAGACCCAGTACTTC; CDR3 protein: CASRTGTGGWETQYF
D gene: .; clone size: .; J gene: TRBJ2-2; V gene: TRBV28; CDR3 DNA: TGTGCCAGCAGTTTCGTGGGGGCGGGGGAGCTGTTTTTT; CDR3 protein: CASSFVGAGELFF
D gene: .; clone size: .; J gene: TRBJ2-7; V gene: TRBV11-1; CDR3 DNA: TGTGCCAGCAGCTTAGAATCCTTCAGCGGGCCTAACTACGAGCAGTACTTC; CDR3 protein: CASSLESFSGPNYEQYF
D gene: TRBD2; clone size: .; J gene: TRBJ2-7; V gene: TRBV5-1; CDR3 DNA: TGCGCCAGCAGCTTCACTAGCGGCTTCTCCTACGAGCAGTACTTC; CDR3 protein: CASSFTSGFSYEQYF
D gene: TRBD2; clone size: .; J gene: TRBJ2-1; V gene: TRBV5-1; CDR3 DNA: TGCGCCAGCAGCCTCAGACTAGCGGGAGTAAATGAGCAGTTCTTC; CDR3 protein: CASSLRLAGVNEQFF
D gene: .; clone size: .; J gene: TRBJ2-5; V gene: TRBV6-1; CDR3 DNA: TGTGCCAGCAGGACCCCAGGGGTCTGGGACCAGTACTTC; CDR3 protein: CASRTPGVWDQYF
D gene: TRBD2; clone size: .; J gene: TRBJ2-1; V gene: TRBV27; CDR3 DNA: TGTGCCAGCAGTCTCGCCGGGACTAGCGCTCCCAATGAGCAGTTCTTC; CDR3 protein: CASSLAGTSAPNEQFF
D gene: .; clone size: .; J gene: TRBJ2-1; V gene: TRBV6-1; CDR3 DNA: TGTGCCAGCAGTGGGGTCGGGGTAGGTGAGCAGTTCTTC; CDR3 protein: CASSGVGVGEQFF
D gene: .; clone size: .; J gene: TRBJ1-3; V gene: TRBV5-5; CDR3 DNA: TGTGCCAGCAGCTTGGGACAAACAGGCGTTTCCGTGAGCTCTGGAAACACCATATATTTT; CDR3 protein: CASSLGQTGVSVSSGNTIYF
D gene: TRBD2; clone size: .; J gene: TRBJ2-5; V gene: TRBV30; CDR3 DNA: TGTGCCTGGGCCTTAGCGGGAGGAATGGGGAAGACCCAGTACTTC; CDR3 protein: CAWALAGGMGKTQYF
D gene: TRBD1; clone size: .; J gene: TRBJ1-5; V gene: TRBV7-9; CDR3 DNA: TGTGCCAGCAGCGAACAGGGGGCCGGTCAGCCCCAGCATTTT; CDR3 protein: CASSEQGAGQPQHF
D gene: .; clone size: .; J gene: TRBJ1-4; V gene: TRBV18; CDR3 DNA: TGTGCCAGCTCATCTAGTCGCGATGAAAAACTGTTTTTT; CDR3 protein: CASSSSRDEKLFF
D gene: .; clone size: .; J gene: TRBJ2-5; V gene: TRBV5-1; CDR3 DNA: TGCGCCAGCACCCCCGGCAGGGGAGTAGAGACCCAGTACTTC; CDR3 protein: CASTPGRGVETQYF
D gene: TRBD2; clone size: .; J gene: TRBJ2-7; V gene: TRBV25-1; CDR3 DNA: TGTGCCAGCAGTGGGTCGAAAGGCGGGAGGCCTCCCTACGAGCAGTACTTC; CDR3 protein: CASSGSKGGRPPYEQYF
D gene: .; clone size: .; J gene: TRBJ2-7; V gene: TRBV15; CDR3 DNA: TGTGCCACCAGCAGAGATCAACAGCCTTCGGAGCAGTACTTC; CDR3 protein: CATSRDQQPSEQYF
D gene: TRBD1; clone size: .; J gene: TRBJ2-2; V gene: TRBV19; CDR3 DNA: TGTGCCAGTAGCAGGGACAGGAACGCGAACACCGGGGAGCTGTTTTTT; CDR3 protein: CASSRDRNANTGELFF
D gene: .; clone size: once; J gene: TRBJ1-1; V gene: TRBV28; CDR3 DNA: TGTGCCAGCAGTTTTTCCCCCTTAGGGGAGAACACTGAAGCTTTCTTT; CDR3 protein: CASSFSPLGENTEAFF
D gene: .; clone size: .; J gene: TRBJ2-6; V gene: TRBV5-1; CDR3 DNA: TGCGCCAGCAGCCTTATCTCTGGGGCCAACGTCCTGACTTTC; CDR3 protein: CASSLISGANVLTF
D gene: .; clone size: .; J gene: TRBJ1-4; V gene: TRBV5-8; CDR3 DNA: TGTGCCAGCAGCTTGGGGGGACATAATGAAAAACTGTTTTTT; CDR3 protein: CASSLGGHNEKLFF
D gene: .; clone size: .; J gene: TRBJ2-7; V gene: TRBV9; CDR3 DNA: TGTGCCAGCAGCCGTAACCTCGGGGTCCGGGGGAACTACGAGCAGTACTTC; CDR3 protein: CASSRNLGVRGNYEQYF
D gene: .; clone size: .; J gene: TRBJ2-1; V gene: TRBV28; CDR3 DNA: TGTGCCAGCAGTTTGAGCCTCCCACCCAATGAGCAGTTCTTC; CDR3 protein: CASSLSLPPNEQFF
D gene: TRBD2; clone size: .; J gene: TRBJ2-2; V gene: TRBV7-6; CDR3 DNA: TGTGCCAGCAGCGTAGGACTAGCGGGAGTGAGTGGCACCGGGGAGCTGTTTTTT; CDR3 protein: CASSVGLAGVSGTGELFF
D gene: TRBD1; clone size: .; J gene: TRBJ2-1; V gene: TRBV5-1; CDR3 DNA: TGCGCCAGCAGCTTGGAGGGGGCGGATTACAATGAGCAGTTCTTC; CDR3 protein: CASSLEGADYNEQFF
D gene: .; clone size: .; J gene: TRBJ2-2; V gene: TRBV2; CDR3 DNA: TGTGCCAGCAGCACCGGGACAAACACCGGGGAGCTGTTTTTT; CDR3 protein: CASSTGTNTGELFF
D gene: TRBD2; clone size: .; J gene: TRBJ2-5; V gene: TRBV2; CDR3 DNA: TGTGCCAGCAGTGGCGCTAGCGGAACCCAAGAGACCCAGTACTTC; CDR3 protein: CASSGASGTQETQYF
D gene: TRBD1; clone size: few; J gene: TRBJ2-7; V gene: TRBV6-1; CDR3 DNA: TGTGCCAGCAGCCCAGGGACAGGGACTCGGGACGAGCAGTACTTC; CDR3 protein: CASSPGTGTRDEQYF